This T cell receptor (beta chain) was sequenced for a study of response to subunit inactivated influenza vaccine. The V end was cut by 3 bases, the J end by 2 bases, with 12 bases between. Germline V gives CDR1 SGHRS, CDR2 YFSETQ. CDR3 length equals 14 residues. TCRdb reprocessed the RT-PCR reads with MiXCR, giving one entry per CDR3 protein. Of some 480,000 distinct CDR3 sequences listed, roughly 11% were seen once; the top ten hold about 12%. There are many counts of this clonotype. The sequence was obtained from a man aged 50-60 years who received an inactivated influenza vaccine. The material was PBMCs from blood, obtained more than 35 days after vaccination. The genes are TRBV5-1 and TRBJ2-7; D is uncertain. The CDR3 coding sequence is TGCGCCAGCAGCTCCCGGCAGTTAGCCTACGAGCAGTACTTC. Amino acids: CASSSRQLAYEQYF. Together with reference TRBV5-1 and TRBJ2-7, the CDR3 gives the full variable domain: KAGVTQTPRYLIKTRGQQVTLSCSPISGHRSVSWYQQTPGQGLQFLFEYFSETQRNKGNFPGRFSGRQFSNSRSEMNVSTLELGDSALYLCASSSRQLAYEQYFGPGTRLTVT.